The 24 T cell receptor beta chains listed next were all sequenced from one sample in a study of shared clonotypes between healthy human individuals. The data were produced by immunoSEQ multiplex PCR, yet TCRdb's version contains in-frame clones alone and is incomplete. The sample lists over a million clones; approximately 80% were seen once. The sample was memory CD4+ T cells from PBMCs. Specified subset: CD45RA-negative fraction. The receptors shown here come from a man younger than 35 in good health. Some clones in this sample may be carry-over from other donors' samples.

The chain combines TRBV19 with TRBJ2-3; 7 bases map to TRBD2. In germline, CDR1 is LNHDA, CDR2 SQIVND (reference sequence). With 3 bases clipped from V and 3 bases from J, the junction kept 3 bases outside the gene matches. The CDR3 covers 14 residues. The CDR3 here is CASSIREGTDTQYF. CDR3 in DNA: TGTGCCAGTAGTATCAGGGAGGGGACAGATACGCAGTATTTT.

Comments on this clone: This CDR3 is also generated by other DNA sequences in the sample. The chain joins TRBV5-1 to TRBJ2-7; tentatively, D is TRBD2 (6 bases). The CDR3 runs to 15 residues. V gave up 0 bases and J gave up 0 bases, with 10 bases separating them. In germline, CDR1 is SGHRS, CDR2 YFSETQ. This CDR3 reads CASSLAGGSSYEQYF. The CDR3 bases are TGCGCCAGCAGCTTGGCTGGAGGGAGCTCCTACGAGCAGTACTTC.

The chain uses TRBV2 and TRBJ2-1; 8 bases match TRBD2. From germline, CDR1 is SNHLY and CDR2 FYNNEI. V dropped 6 bases and J dropped 6; count of bases not matched to a gene: 10. The CDR3 runs 15 residues. The CDR3 is CASSRPGTSFNEQFF. In DNA form, the CDR3 reads TGTGCCAGCAGCCGGCCCGGGACTAGTTTCAATGAGCAGTTCTTC.

This chain joins TRBV5-1 and TRBJ2-7; 7 bases line up with TRBD1. The ends lost 3 bases at V and 2 bases at J; junction bases unmatched: 5. Germline CDR1 is SGHRS and CDR2 is YFSETQ. The CDR3 spans 14 residues. CDR3 coding DNA: TGCGCCAGCAGCTCGGGACAGAGGGCCTACGAGCAGTACTTC. Translation: CASSSGQRAYEQYF.

The V gene is TRBV15, the J gene TRBJ2-4, with unresolved D. The V and J ends lost 5 bases and 6 bases respectively, with 17 bases between them. Germline CDR1 reads LNHNV; CDR2 reads YYDKDF (reference sequence). This CDR3 spans 15 amino acids. The CDR3 spells CATSRPGVGANIQYF. The CDR3 region has the DNA TGTGCCACCAGCCGTCCTGGAGTGGGCGCAAACATTCAGTACTTC.

The genes are TRBV7-9 and TRBJ2-7, with 7 bases matching TRBD2. This CDR3 has 16 residues. V lost 4 bases, J lost 0 bases, and 9 bases stayed unmatched. Germline CDR1 is SEHNR and CDR2 is FQNEAQ (reference sequence). The CDR3: CASSSVGGGSSYEQYF. The CDR3 DNA is TGTGCCAGCAGCTCAGTCGGGGGAGGGAGCTCCTACGAGCAGTACTTC.

The chain uses TRBV29-1 and TRBJ1-1; D uncertain. The CDR3 consists of 15 residues. Germline loops: CDR1 SQVTM, CDR2 ANQGSEA. V was cut by 7 bases and J by 0 bases, with 18 bases left in between. CDR3 DNA: TGCAGCGCCGGGCCGGGCGTAAGCATGAACACTGAAGCTTTCTTT. It is translated as CSAGPGVSMNTEAFF.

The chain carries TRBV19 and TRBJ2-7; D possibly uses TRBD1 or TRBD2 (6 bases each). Germline-derived CDR1 and CDR2 are LNHDA and SQIVND (reference sequence). CDR3 length equals 14 residues. Trimming removed 3 bases at V and 1 base at J, with 10 bases between. CDR3 DNA: TGTGCCAGTAGTATGGAGGGGGGATCCTACGAGCAGTACTTC. Amino acid sequence: CASSMEGGSYEQYF.

V gene TRBV15 combines with J gene TRBJ2-2; 7 bases are shared with TRBD2. This CDR3 comprises 16 residues. Germline V gene sequence: CDR1 LNHNV, CDR2 YYDKDF (reference sequence). The junction had 8 bases not matched to a gene; V was cut back by 2 bases and J by 5 bases. The CDR3 here is CATSRKGSSGTGELFF. CDR3 in DNA: TGTGCCACCAGCAGAAAGGGGAGTAGCGGGACCGGGGAGCTGTTTTTT.

J is TRBJ1-1 and V is TRBV27, with TRBD1 matching 8 bases. The CDR3 has 14 amino acids. With 4 bases clipped from V and 1 base from J, the junction kept 2 bases outside the gene matches. Germline lookup yields CDR1 MNHEY and CDR2 SMNVEV (reference sequence). The CDR3 region is CASSWDRWNTEAFF. In nucleotides, the CDR3 is TGTGCCAGCAGTTGGGACAGGTGGAACACTGAAGCTTTCTTT.

V gene TRBV25-1 combines with J gene TRBJ2-5, with unresolved D. V lost 3 bases and J lost 5, with 10 bases in between. This CDR3 spans 13 amino acids. Germline V gives CDR1 MGHDK, CDR2 SYGVNS. CDR3 nucleotide sequence: TGTGCCAGCAGTGACGTCTCTCGGGAGACCCAGTACTTC. This gives the protein CASSDVSRETQYF.

The rearrangement links TRBV29-1 to TRBJ2-2; perhaps TRBD2 as D (6 bases). Trimming stripped 5 bases from V and 4 bases from J, with 14 bases between. Germline CDR1 SQVTM, CDR2 ANQGSEA. This CDR3 contains 14 residues. CDR3 coding DNA: TGCAGCGTTCTTGGCGGGAAGGTCACCGGGGAGCTGTTTTTT. It yields the protein CSVLGGKVTGELFF.

V is TRBV28 and J is TRBJ1-2; 8 bases map to TRBD1. The CDR3 covers 18 residues. Germline V gene sequence: CDR1 MDHEN, CDR2 SYDVKM. Unmatched junction bases numbered 15, after V lost 1 base and J lost 5 bases. The CDR3 sequence: CASSLLGLGQGWNYGYTF. CDR3 nucleotide sequence: TGTGCCAGCAGTTTATTGGGCCTTGGACAGGGCTGGAATTATGGCTACACCTTC.

The rearrangement links TRBV28 to TRBJ2-7, with TRBD2 identical over 12 bases. Trimming cost V 5 bases and J 5 bases; bases outside gene matches: 16. The CDR3 runs to 18 residues. Germline assignment: CDR1 MDHEN and CDR2 SYDVKM. The CDR3, as DNA: TGTGCCAGCAGTCCAGTCCGACTAGGACTAGCGGGACTCCACGAGCAGTACTTC. The encoded protein is CASSPVRLGLAGLHEQYF.

This clone was seen more than once but under ten times. A read error may be the cause here, since a much bigger clone is one base away. This specimen includes other DNA sequences encoding the same CDR3. The rearrangement links TRBV30 to TRBJ1-2; 10 bases agree with TRBD1. The CDR3 covers 16 residues. Germline assignment: CDR1 GTSNPN and CDR2 SVGIG (reference sequence). Trimming took 2 bases from V and 7 from J; bases not matched to a gene: 13. CDR3 loop: CAWSRDRGQGHGGYTF. CDR3 DNA sequence: TGTGCCTGGAGTAGAGACAGGGGGCAGGGCCATGGTGGCTACACCTTC.

V gene TRBV28 combines with J gene TRBJ1-5; the D is unclear. There are 11 residues in the CDR3. Germline V lookup: CDR1 MDHEN, CDR2 SYDVKM. Trimming removed 4 bases at V and 7 bases at J, with 5 bases between. The CDR3 bases are TGTGCCAGCAGTTCAGAACAGCCCCAGCATTTT. This encodes CASSSEQPQHF.

As regards this clone: This same CDR3 is encoded by further DNA sequences in the sample. The chain combines TRBV9 with TRBJ2-5; D is ambiguous. From germline, CDR1 is SGDLS and CDR2 YYNGEE. The CDR3 length is 13 residues. V lost 1 base and J 2 bases, leaving 6 bases between the germline ends. This CDR3 reads CASSVRDQETQYF. CDR3 DNA sequence: TGTGCCAGCAGCGTAAGAGATCAAGAGACCCAGTACTTC.

The V gene is TRBV20-1, the J gene TRBJ2-5; TRBD1 matches at 8 bases. Germline CDR1 and CDR2: DFQATT and SNEGSKA (reference sequence). V shed 3 bases, J shed 9 bases, and the junction held 3 bases outside the gene matches. This CDR3 is 11 amino acids long. The DNA for the CDR3 is TGCAGTGCTAGTCAGGGGGCGGCCCAGTACTTC. Its protein product is CSASQGAAQYF.

V usage is TRBV7-3 and J usage is TRBJ2-3, with TRBD1 matching 7 bases. The CDR3 length is 12 residues. Germline V lookup: CDR1 SGHTA, CDR2 FQGTGA. Losses at the gene ends were 5 bases for V and 8 bases for J; bases not matched to a gene: 4. The CDR3 coding sequence is TGTGCCAGCAGCCTACAGGGGAGTACGCAGTATTTT. It encodes CASSLQGSTQYF.

This clone has only one observation. The chain uses TRBV7-3 and TRBJ2-7; D remains unclear. V was clipped by 5 bases and J by 4 bases, with 12 bases between them. The germline gives CDR1 SGHTA, CDR2 FQGTGA. There are 13 residues in the CDR3. The CDR3 region has the DNA TGTGCCAGCAGCCAAAAGGACGGGTACGAGCAGTACTTC. Translated, it gives CASSQKDGYEQYF.

This CDR3 reads CASSPWGGLSDEQYF. CDR3 nucleotides: TGTGCCAGCAGTCCCTGGGGTGGGCTGAGTGACGAGCAGTACTTC. V and J are TRBV28 and TRBJ2-7; no clear D. The germline V gene has CDR1 MDHEN and CDR2 SYDVKM. CDR3 length equals 15 residues. V dropped 5 bases and J dropped 5 bases, with 19 bases sitting between them.

The chain joins TRBV7-2 to TRBJ2-5, with D tentatively TRBD1 or TRBD2 (5 bases each). CDR1 is SGHTA, CDR2 FQGNSA, per germline. The CDR3 contains 14 residues. The V end was cut by 5 bases, the J end by 2 bases, with 12 bases between. The CDR3: CASSRAGTQETQYF. For the CDR3, the DNA is TGTGCCAGCAGCAGAGCCGGGACGCAAGAGACCCAGTACTTC. Full variable domain (remainder filled in from reference TRBV7-2 and TRBJ2-5): GAGVSQSPSNKVTEKGKDVELRCDPISGHTALYWYRQSLGQGLEFLIYFQGNSAPDKSGLPSDRFSAERTGGSVSTLTIQRTQQEDSAVYLCASSRAGTQETQYFGPGTRLLVL.

The CDR3 nucleotides are TGTGCCAGCAGTGTCTCCAGGAGGGGTTATCACACCTTC. Translated, it gives CASSVSRRGYHTF. This chain joins TRBV27 and TRBJ1-2, with D perhaps matching TRBD1 (5 bases). Germline V CDR1 and CDR2: MNHEY, SMNVEV (reference sequence). V was shortened by 5 bases and J by 12 bases, with 19 bases between the two germline ends. This CDR3 comprises 13 residues.

The chain joins TRBV4-2 to TRBJ2-1, with D perhaps TRBD2 (6 bases). V gave up 1 base and J gave up 9 bases, with 13 bases separating them. The germline V gene has CDR1 LGHNA and CDR2 YNFKEQ. The CDR3 spans 14 residues. CDR3 coding DNA: TGTGCCAGCAGCCAAGGGGTCGCGGGGAGTGAGCAGTTCTTC. Protein sequence: CASSQGVAGSEQFF.